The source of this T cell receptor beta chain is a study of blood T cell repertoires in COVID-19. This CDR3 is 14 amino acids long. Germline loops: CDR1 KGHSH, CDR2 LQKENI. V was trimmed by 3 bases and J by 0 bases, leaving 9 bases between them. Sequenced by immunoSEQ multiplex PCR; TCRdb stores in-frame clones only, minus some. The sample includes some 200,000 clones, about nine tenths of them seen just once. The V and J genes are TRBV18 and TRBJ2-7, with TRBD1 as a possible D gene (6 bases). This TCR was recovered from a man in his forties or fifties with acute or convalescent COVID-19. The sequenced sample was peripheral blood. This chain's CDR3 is CASSPDSASYEQYF. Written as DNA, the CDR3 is TGTGCCAGCTCACCGGACAGCGCCTCCTACGAGCAGTACTTC.